This TCR beta chain came from a study of patients and donors after allogeneic stem cell transplantation (TCRdb year 2020). To note about this clonotype: No cognate antigen has been identified for it. No quality values exist for individual bases; no much larger clone is one base distant.

The CDR3 covers 14 residues, taking in both the cysteine and the phenylalanine. The read is trimmed to its CDR3 DNA, 42 bases read in frame from base 1. The germline V gene sets CDR1 to MDHEN and CDR2 to SYDVKM. V is shortened by 6 bases, J by 4 bases, and the region joining them spans 13 bases. The library was generated by RT-PCR. The run used a NextSeq 550. Through fastp at Q25 and MiXCR, TCRdb rebuilt clones from the public reads, retaining in-frame beta chains. Each entry merges the rows of one CDR3 protein and shows their most common DNA and genes. The sample data list approximately 200,000 distinct CDR3 sequences, and around two fifths of these were observed just once. Around a tenth of the sample is in the top ten clones.

Material: blood, either unsorted or a sorted T cell fraction (not recorded which). This TCR was recovered from a human donor who was either an allogeneic HSCT recipient or a stem cell or donor lymphocyte infusion donor (not recorded which). It is not recorded whose cells these are; they may come from a transplant donor. This chain is built from TRBV28 and TRBJ1-3; the D gene identity is not certain. The nucleotide sequence is TGTGCCAGCAGCCCAATTCGGTGGGGAAACACCATATATTTT. This gives the protein CASSPIRWGNTIYF.